The 9 T cell receptor beta chains below all came from one sample that was sequenced in a study of blood T cell repertoires in COVID-19. Clones were sequenced by immunoSEQ multiplex PCR, and TCRdb holds only the in-frame ones, with some missing. Seen here are roughly 150,000 clones, approximately 80% observed once, and the top ten hold approximately 3.6%. The sequenced sample was PBMCs or T cells enriched from blood (not recorded which). All receptors come from a woman aged 55-70 years who had recovered from COVID-19.

This chain joins TRBV27 and TRBJ1-1, with D unclear. There are 13 residues in the CDR3. Trimming took 2 bases from V and 1 from J, leaving 5 bases between them. Germline CDR1 and CDR2: MNHEY and SMNVEV (reference sequence). CDR3 in DNA: TGTGCCAGCAGTTTAGCAGGGAACACTGAAGCTTTCTTT. It codes for CASSLAGNTEAFF.

This chain links TRBV2 with TRBJ1-1, with D perhaps TRBD1 (5 bases). The CDR3 runs to 12 residues. V was shortened by 6 bases and J by 8 bases, with 13 bases between the two germline ends. CDR1 SNHLY and CDR2 FYNNEI come from the germline V gene. The CDR3 coding sequence is TGTGCCAGCAGCTACACAGGCGCAGAAGCTTTCTTT. It translates to CASSYTGAEAFF.

The chain links TRBV5-6 to TRBJ1-6, with 10 nucleotides matching TRBD1. The CDR3 contains 15 residues. The V and J ends lost 4 bases and 9 bases, in that order; junction bases with no gene match: 7. From germline, CDR1 is SGHDT and CDR2 YYEEEE. For the CDR3, the DNA is TGTGCCAGCAGCCGGAAAGGACAGGGGGGTTCACCCCTCCACTTT. This sequence encodes CASSRKGQGGSPLHF.

This clone was detected only once. The CDR3 loop reads CASSPQGAEGTEAFF. The CDR3 coding sequence is TGTGCCAGCTCACCCCAGGGGGCCGAAGGCACTGAAGCTTTCTTT. This chain connects TRBV18 to TRBJ1-1; TRBD1 matches 8 bases. The V segment lost 3 bases and the J segment 4 bases; nucleotides outside the gene matches: 7. The germline CDR1 and CDR2 sequences are KGHSH and LQKENI. The CDR3 covers 15 residues.

The chain recombines TRBV24-1 with TRBJ2-3; 9 nucleotides match TRBD2. The CDR3 consists of 16 residues. Germline V gene lookup returns CDR1 KGHDR and CDR2 SFDVKD. Unmatched junction bases numbered 5, after V lost 3 bases and J lost 2 bases. Here the CDR3 reads CATSDRTSEYTDTQYF. CDR3 nucleotide sequence: TGTGCCACCAGTGATCGGACTAGCGAATACACAGATACGCAGTATTTT.

This clone was recorded once. The V and J genes are TRBV5-1 and TRBJ2-2; TRBD2 agrees at 10 bases. Germline CDR1 and CDR2: SGHRS and YFSETQ. This CDR3 spans 19 amino acids. The V gene end was trimmed by 0 bases and the J gene end by 2 bases; junction bases not matched to a gene: 10. The CDR3 DNA reads as TGCGCCAGCAGCTTGGAAGCGGGGGGGCCGAACCTCAACACCGGGGAGCTGTTTTTT. Translated, it gives CASSLEAGGPNLNTGELFF. The variable domain in full, completed from reference TRBV5-1 and TRBJ2-2, reads KAGVTQTPRYLIKTRGQQVTLSCSPISGHRSVSWYQQTPGQGLQFLFEYFSETQRNKGNFPGRFSGRQFSNSRSEMNVSTLELGDSALYLCASSLEAGGPNLNTGELFFGEGSRLTVL.

The chain employs TRBV30 and TRBJ2-7; TRBD2 agrees at 7 bases. The J segment lost 2 bases and the V segment lost 6 bases, leaving 10 bases of the junction unmatched. CDR3 length: 14 residues. The germline V gene has CDR1 GTSNPN and CDR2 SVGIG (reference sequence). The CDR3: CACLPPGLTYEQYF. CDR3 in DNA: TGTGCCTGCCTTCCTCCGGGACTAACCTACGAGCAGTACTTC.

The V gene is TRBV14, the J gene TRBJ1-6; 8 bases agree with TRBD1. The CDR3 runs to 15 residues. V trimming: 3 bases; J trimming: 7 bases; junction bases outside the gene matches: 5. Per the germline V gene, CDR1 is SGHDN and CDR2 is FVKESK. The CDR3 DNA reads TGTGCCAGCAGCCATGGACAGGGTCAAAATTCACCCCTCCACTTT. Translation: CASSHGQGQNSPLHF.

The chain employs TRBV6-5 and TRBJ1-5; no firm D call. V lost 6 bases and J lost 6, with 12 bases in between. The CDR3 consists of 13 residues. CDR1 is MNHEY and CDR2 is SVGAGI in the germline V gene. CDR3 bases: TGTGCCAGCAGACTCATCCGGGGTCAGCCCCAGCATTTT. This translates into CASRLIRGQPQHF.